This TCR beta chain was identified during a study of blood T cells in healthy people across ages. General study points: Total diversity from one million sequenced T cells was likely underestimated. The recorded TCR beta diversity per million T cells decreased in a roughly linear manner with age. Long-lived donors carried more naive CD4+ cells and greater diversity than aged donors.

This clonotype was counted a single time. Its antigen is still unknown. Trimming took 4 bases from V and 5 from J; bases not matched to a gene: 7. In germline, CDR1 is DFQATT, CDR2 SNEGSKA (reference sequence). The length of the CDR3 is 14 residues. It was with a sample-barcoded 5' primer and a J-beta primer mix that a second PCR of roughly 7 to 11 cycles was run. From the 5' RACE reads, TCRdb called clonotypes with MiXCR, one entry per CDR3 protein. The top ten clones hold less than 9.5% of a sample with 1.5 million to 2 million distinct CDR3 sequences, about 28% of them seen once. The sequenced sample was blood. This chain joins TRBV20-1 and TRBJ2-2; 7 nucleotides align to TRBD2. The TCR comes from a woman in her thirties in good health. The CDR3 DNA reads as TGCAGTGCTACACCGGGGGGTGGGACCGGGGAGCTGTTTTTT. It translates to CSATPGGGTGELFF.